The entry that follows covers one TCR beta chain sequence. This specimen belongs to a study of T cell responses to AZD1222 COVID-19 vaccine. Germline V gene data show CDR1 as SNHLY and CDR2 as FYNNEI. The CDR3 extends over 17 amino acids. The V and J ends lost 0 bases and 4 bases respectively, with 18 bases between them. The assay was immunoSEQ multiplex PCR, and TCRdb's table has in-frame clones only and misses some. The table lists about 74,000 clones, approximately 90% of them singletons. The chain employs TRBV2 and TRBJ1-1; no definite D call. This TCR derives from an adult who received the AZD1222 COVID-19 vaccine. The sequences come from peripheral blood, collected 28 days after the second AZD1222 dose. The DNA of the CDR3 is TGTGCCAGCAGTGAAGCGCTTCTCGGAGGCTGGGGCACTGAAGCTTTCTTT. Amino acids: CASSEALLGGWGTEAFF.